The clone carrying this TCR beta chain was observed at least ten times. Its antigen is currently unknown. These data originate in a study of T cells in Graves' hyperthyroidism and ophthalmopathy. Study results and limitations: Also found in blood were most expanded thyroid clonotypes above 0.001.

Amplification yielded TCR beta CDR3 regions, with RNA transcripts as the source. First-round RT-PCR targeting the TCR CDR3 was performed with the HTBI primer set. A single record per CDR3 protein comes from TCRdb applying MiXCR to the multiplex PCR reads. The data contain about 260,000 distinct CDR3 sequences, about 25% of them seen just once; the ten biggest clones take up approximately 25%. Trimming shortened V by 6 bases and J by 6 bases, and 8 bases separated the two germline ends. There are 12 residues in the CDR3. Reasons for excluding patients were uncontrolled infection, other autoimmune disease, pregnancy or lactation. At first hyperthyroidism diagnosis, before any ophthalmopathy symptoms, the blood sample was collected.

This receptor was obtained from a man aged 40-49 years with Graves' hyperthyroidism that later progressed to Graves' ophthalmopathy. Sequenced sample: blood. The chain recombines TRBV12-3 or TRBV12-4 with TRBJ2-2; D is unresolved. The CDR3 protein is CASRVGPGELFF. CDR3 nucleotides: TGTGCCAGCAGGGTCGGGCCCGGGGAGCTGTTTTTT.